This T cell receptor beta chain was observed in a study of T cell changes during pregnancy in multiple sclerosis. Measured with immunoSEQ multiplex PCR; TCRdb has only the in-frame clones, and not every one. The sample lists 90,000 to 100,000 clones, roughly 93% occurring once. The CDR3 contains 16 residues. The ends lost 10 bases at V and 3 bases at J; junction bases unmatched: 12. Germline-derived CDR1 and CDR2 are SGHRS and YFSETQ. The sequenced sample was peripheral blood, obtained in the first trimester of pregnancy. The rearrangement links TRBV5-1 to TRBJ2-6; 8 nucleotides agree with TRBD2. This receptor was identified in a female donor with multiple sclerosis, enrolled in a pregnancy study. CDR3: CASNSGISSGANVLTF. CDR3 nucleotides: TGCGCCTCCAATAGCGGGATCTCGAGTGGGGCCAACGTCCTGACTTTC.